Below are 14 T cell receptor beta chains sequenced from a single sample in a study of response to subunit inactivated influenza vaccine. TCRdb itself ran the RT-PCR reads through MiXCR, one entry per CDR3 protein. The sample yields 530,000 or so distinct CDR3 sequences, 25% seen once. The material sequenced was CD4+ T cells sorted from PBMCs, taken around 5 days after vaccination. Source of these receptors: a man aged 45-65 years who received an inactivated influenza vaccine.

V gene TRBV7-7 combines with J gene TRBJ2-2; no clear D. Germline V gene lookup returns CDR1 SSHAT and CDR2 FNYEAQ (reference sequence). Trimming shortened V by 5 bases and J by 6 bases, and 16 bases separated the two germline ends. The CDR3 runs to 15 residues. CDR3 DNA sequence: TGTGCCAGCAGCCACGGTCTCGGAGAGGCCGGGGAGCTGTTTTTT. Translating it yields CASSHGLGEAGELFF.

This clonotype occurred a few times. The rearrangement joins TRBV5-1 to TRBJ2-7; possibly TRBD2 for D (5 bases). V lost 0 bases and J lost 0, with 10 bases in between. The CDR3 runs 15 residues. Germline V gene data show CDR1 as SGHRS and CDR2 as YFSETQ. The chain's CDR3 is CASSLDGEPSYEQYF. The DNA of the CDR3 is TGCGCCAGCAGCTTGGACGGGGAACCCTCCTACGAGCAGTACTTC.

This clonotype was detected a few times. The rearrangement links TRBV4-3 to TRBJ2-5; unclear D gene. Between the trimmed V and J ends, which lost 1 base and 5 bases, there was a span of 8 bases. The CDR3 has 13 residues. Germline CDR1 LGHNA, CDR2 YSLEER. CDR3 DNA: TGCGCCAGCAGCCAAGGTCCTGCCGAGACCCAGTACTTC. Translated, it gives CASSQGPAETQYF.

The chain recombines TRBV3-1 with TRBJ1-1; a possible D gene is TRBD1 (5 bases). This CDR3 contains 14 residues. CDR1 and CDR2 (germline): LGHDT, YNNKEL (reference sequence). V lost 1 base and J lost 3, with 9 bases in between. CDR3: CASSQGGADTEAFF. The CDR3 DNA reads as TGTGCCAGCAGCCAAGGGGGCGCGGACACTGAAGCTTTCTTT.

This clonotype turned up a few times. The junction departs from germline at one end; a sequencing error may be responsible. V is TRBV7-2 and J is TRBJ1-2; D unresolved. The CDR3 sequence is 14 residues long. The V gene's germline CDR1 is SGHTA and CDR2 FQGNSA. CDR3 protein: CASSFISTDYGYNF. CDR3 bases: TGTGCCAGCAGCTTTATCAGTACAGACTATGGCTACAACTTC.

This clonotype was counted ten times or more. The genes are TRBV20-1 and TRBJ1-1; maybe TRBD1 (6 bases). From germline, CDR1 is DFQATT and CDR2 SNEGSKA (reference sequence). This CDR3 spans 12 amino acids. Trimming took 6 bases from V and 1 from J, leaving 9 bases between them. CDR3 protein: CSARTENTEAFF. The CDR3 DNA reads as TGCAGTGCCCGGACAGAGAACACTGAAGCTTTCTTT.

The table lists this clonotype with a few counts. CDR3 region: CASSLDRVLGTDTQYF. CDR3 in DNA: TGTGCCAGCAGCTTAGACAGGGTTTTGGGCACAGATACGCAGTATTTT. The rearrangement uses TRBV7-9 and TRBJ2-3, with a possible D match to TRBD1 (6 bases). Germline loops: CDR1 SEHNR, CDR2 FQNEAQ (reference sequence). V was clipped by 1 base and J by 1 base, with 12 bases between them. This CDR3 has 16 residues.

This clonotype was recorded a few times. This chain connects TRBV5-1 to TRBJ2-5; 7 bases are shared with TRBD1. Germline V gives CDR1 SGHRS, CDR2 YFSETQ. The J segment lost 2 bases and the V segment lost 0 bases, leaving 7 bases of the junction unmatched. The CDR3 runs 16 residues. The CDR3 loop is CASSLGDRARQETQYF. The DNA of the CDR3 is TGCGCCAGCAGCTTGGGCGACAGGGCCCGACAAGAGACCCAGTACTTC.

This clonotype showed up just a few times. CDR3 sequence (DNA): TGTGCCACCAGCAGGACGCCAAAGACTAGCCAGCAGTACTTC. It translates to CATSRTPKTSQQYF. The chain is built from TRBV15 and TRBJ2-7; 7 bases align to TRBD2. The CDR3 is 14 amino acids. Germline CDR1 and CDR2: LNHNV and YYDKDF (reference sequence). V was pared by 3 bases and J by 8 bases, with 10 bases of the junction left unmatched.

The rearrangement joins TRBV20-1 to TRBJ2-3, with 7 bases identical to TRBD1. Germline CDR1 is DFQATT and CDR2 is SNEGSKA (reference sequence). The CDR3 is 13 residues long. The trim removed 4 bases at V and 5 bases at J, leaving 6 bases unmatched. The chain's CDR3 is CSAIDRAGDTQYF. CDR3 nucleotide sequence: TGCAGTGCTATCGACAGGGCTGGAGATACGCAGTATTTT.

This clonotype was counted only a few times. The V gene is TRBV6-1, the J gene TRBJ2-1, with 12 bases matching TRBD1. V shed 6 bases, J shed 8 bases, and the junction held 8 bases outside the gene matches. The germline gives CDR1 MNHNS, CDR2 SASEGT. The CDR3 runs 15 residues. CDR3 sequence reads: CASRRGTGGRDEQFF. DNA for the CDR3: TGTGCCAGCAGGAGGGGGACAGGGGGCAGGGATGAGCAGTTCTTC.

The sample holds a few counts of this clonotype. The genes are TRBV12-3 or TRBV12-4 and TRBJ2-1; weak D call: TRBD1 (5 bases). V was pared by 4 bases and J by 2 bases, with 9 bases between. The CDR3 is 14 residues long. The CDR3: CASSWGGTYNEQFF. As DNA, the CDR3 is TGTGCCAGCAGTTGGGGCGGAACCTACAATGAGCAGTTCTTC.

In nucleotides, the CDR3 is TGTGCCAGCAGCCACCTATCGCAGCCGGGACAGTTAGCCAACACTGAAGCTTTCTTT. Amino acids: CASSHLSQPGQLANTEAFF. The gene calls are TRBV14 and TRBJ1-1; 7 nucleotides match TRBD1. Trimming cost V 3 bases and J 2 bases; bases outside gene matches: 18. This CDR3 is 19 amino acids long. Germline loops: CDR1 SGHDN, CDR2 FVKESK.

The chain employs TRBV5-5 and TRBJ2-2, with 13 bases fitting TRBD2. V dropped 2 bases and J dropped 7; count of bases not matched to a gene: 5. Germline CDR1 reads SGHKS; CDR2 reads YYEKEE (reference sequence). This CDR3 region has 16 residues. CDR3 DNA: TGTGCCAGCAGCTTACTAGCGGGAGGGCCTAACGGGGAGCTGTTTTTT. It specifies CASSLLAGGPNGELFF. Full variable domain (outside the CDR3, taken from reference TRBV5-5 and TRBJ2-2): DAGVTQSPTHLIKTRGQQVTLRCSPISGHKSVSWYQQVLGQGPQFIFQYYEKEERGRGNFPDRFSARQFPNYSSELNVNALLLGDSALYLCASSLLAGGPNGELFFGEGSRLTVL.